The 16 T cell receptor beta chains listed next were all sequenced from one sample in a study of beta chain features in type 1 diabetes. The entirety of the isolated RNA underwent reverse transcription, so expressed TCRB transcripts were sequenced. Profiling relied on immunoSEQ multiplex PCR, and the TCRdb table lists in-frame clones only, not all of them. The sample carries nearly 250,000 clones, about 63% recorded once. Sequencing input: naive CD4+ T cells from blood. These receptors all stem from a man aged 25 to 40 in good health.

This rearrangement joins TRBV30 to TRBJ2-2, with TRBD2 identical over 8 bases. The CDR3 has 13 amino acids. V was clipped by 4 bases and J by 6 bases; unmatched bases: 4. Germline CDR1 and CDR2: GTSNPN and SVGIG (reference sequence). CDR3 DNA sequence: TGTGCCTGGAATGCGGGGGGCTCCGGGGAGCTGTTTTTT. It encodes CAWNAGGSGELFF.

The table lists this clone with a few counts. The rearrangement joins TRBV29-1 to TRBJ2-2, with TRBD1 matching over 8 bases. The CDR3 length is 13 residues. The V gene's germline CDR1 is SQVTM and CDR2 ANQGSEA. CDR3 sequence (DNA): TGCAGAATACAGGGGGCGAACACCGGGGAGCTGTTTTTT. This sequence encodes CRIQGANTGELFF.

The chain joins TRBV30 to TRBJ2-7, with 9 bases identical to TRBD1. The CDR3 length is 13 residues. Germline V gives CDR1 GTSNPN, CDR2 SVGIG (reference sequence). The ends lost 5 bases at V and 7 bases at J; junction bases unmatched: 9. CDR3 nucleotide sequence: TGTGCCTGGGGGGACAGGGTTGTACGAGAGCAGTACTTC. Protein: CAWGDRVVREQYF.

There are a few counts of this clone. This chain links TRBV29-1 with TRBJ2-7; D possibly corresponds to TRBD1 (5 bases). Per germline, CDR1 SQVTM and CDR2 ANQGSEA. The CDR3 has 14 amino acids. The V end lost 4 bases, the J end lost 0 bases, and 13 bases lay between the germline ends. Written as DNA, the CDR3 is TGCAGCGTTGCGTTAGGGGATTCCTCCTACGAGCAGTACTTC. It codes for CSVALGDSSYEQYF.

The chain carries TRBV9 and TRBJ2-1; D is tentatively TRBD1 or TRBD2 (5 bases each). In germline, CDR1 is SGDLS, CDR2 YYNGEE. This CDR3 is 13 amino acids long. Trimming left V 4 bases short and J 6 bases short, with 11 bases between. CDR3 sequence: CASSMGRLNEQFF. CDR3 bases: TGTGCCAGCAGCATGGGACGGCTCAATGAGCAGTTCTTC. The whole variable domain, remainder taken from reference TRBV9 and TRBJ2-1, is DSGVTQTPKHLITATGQRVTLRCSPRSGDLSVYWYQQSLDQGLQFLIQYYNGEERAKGNILERFSAQQFPDLHSELNLSSLELGDSALYFCASSMGRLNEQFFGPGTRLTVL.

The rearrangement links TRBV7-9 to TRBJ2-5, with 9 nucleotides matching TRBD1. The CDR3 has 14 amino acids. The germline V gene encodes CDR1 SEHNR and CDR2 FQNEAQ (reference sequence). The V gene end was trimmed by 5 bases and the J gene end by 5 bases; junction bases not matched to a gene: 6. The CDR3 protein is CASSHGDRAETQYF. The CDR3 nucleotides are TGTGCCAGCAGCCACGGGGACAGGGCGGAGACCCAGTACTTC. The variable domain in full, with the rest retrieved from reference TRBV7-9 and TRBJ2-5, is DTGVSQNPRHKITKRGQNVTFRCDPISEHNRLYWYRQTLGQGPEFLTYFQNEAQLEKSRLLSDRFSAERPKGSFSTLEIQRTEQGDSAMYLCASSHGDRAETQYFGPGTRLLVL.

The chain is built from TRBV5-4 and TRBJ2-4, with 7 bases identical to TRBD1. The V and J ends lost 3 bases and 3 bases, in that order; junction bases with no gene match: 6. The CDR3 has 15 residues. Looked up from germline, CDR1 is SGHNT and CDR2 is YYREEE (reference sequence). CDR3 region: CASSSQGDGKNIQYF. DNA of the CDR3: TGTGCCAGCAGCTCCCAGGGGGACGGCAAAAACATTCAGTACTTC. Full variable domain (rest looked up from reference TRBV5-4 and TRBJ2-4): ETGVTQSPTHLIKTRGQQVTLRCSSQSGHNTVSWYQQALGQGPQFIFQYYREEENGRGNFPPRFSGLQFPNYSSELNVNALELDDSALYLCASSSQGDGKNIQYFGAGTRLSVL.

This clone occurred a few times. J is TRBJ1-5 and V is TRBV30; 10 nucleotides match TRBD1. Trimming took 3 bases from V and 7 from J; bases not matched to a gene: 9. CDR1 and CDR2 (germline): GTSNPN, SVGIG (reference sequence). The CDR3 totals 15 residues. CDR3 sequence reads: CAWSEGTGDGQPQHF. CDR3 in DNA: TGTGCCTGGAGCGAGGGGACAGGGGATGGACAGCCCCAGCATTTT.

This clone has just a few counts. The chain has TRBV7-9 and TRBJ1-1; 7 bases are shared with TRBD1. Germline values: CDR1 SEHNR, CDR2 FQNEAQ (reference sequence). V lost 4 bases, J lost 7 bases, and 12 bases stayed unmatched. The CDR3 extends over 15 amino acids. The CDR3 region has the DNA TGTGCCAGCAGCTCTCCCCCGACAGGGACTAATGAAGCTTTCTTT. This gives the protein CASSSPPTGTNEAFF.

The chain is built from TRBV6-6 and TRBJ2-7, with 7 bases identical to TRBD1. The CDR3 contains 15 residues. The trim removed 6 bases at V and 6 bases at J, leaving 14 bases unmatched. Per the germline V gene, CDR1 is MNHNY and CDR2 is SVGAGI (reference sequence). The CDR3 region has the DNA TGTGCCAGCAGGCAACCGGGACAGATGAGAGGCGAGCAGTACTTC. Amino acids: CASRQPGQMRGEQYF.

V gene TRBV29-1 combines with J gene TRBJ2-5, with a possible D match to TRBD2 (7 bases). V was clipped by 7 bases and J by 3 bases, with 21 bases between them. CDR3 length: 15 amino acids. Germline loops: CDR1 SQVTM, CDR2 ANQGSEA. CDR3 sequence (DNA): TGCAGCGCTAGGGGGGATACAGGGACTAAAGAGACCCAGTACTTC. Protein product: CSARGDTGTKETQYF.

The V gene is TRBV9, the J gene TRBJ2-1; D gene ambiguous. The CDR3 has 16 amino acids. V was pared by 4 bases and J by 0 bases, with 14 bases between. CDR1 is SGDLS and CDR2 is YYNGEE in the germline V gene. In DNA, the CDR3 is TGTGCCAGCAGCCCCCCCCAGGAGAGCTCCTACAATGAGCAGTTCTTC. This encodes CASSPPQESSYNEQFF.

This clone came up once. The rearrangement uses TRBV7-9 and TRBJ2-7; D gene ambiguous. The germline gives CDR1 SEHNR, CDR2 FQNEAQ (reference sequence). CDR3 length: 14 amino acids. The V gene lost 4 bases and the J gene lost 4 bases, with 14 bases spanning the gap. The CDR3 DNA reads TGTGCCAGCAGCTCGCAGGAAAGCCATTACGAGCAGTACTTC. Its protein product is CASSSQESHYEQYF.

Concerning this clone itself: This specimen includes other DNA sequences encoding the same CDR3. The chain joins TRBV30 to TRBJ2-1; D not certain. Looked up from germline, CDR1 is GTSNPN and CDR2 is SVGIG (reference sequence). V was clipped by 2 bases and J by 0 bases, with 5 bases between them. The CDR3 contains 13 residues. CDR3 residues: CAWSSSSYNEQFF. CDR3 DNA: TGTGCCTGGAGTTCGAGCTCCTACAATGAGCAGTTCTTC.

The chain uses TRBV4-2 and TRBJ2-7; D call uncertain. CDR1 is LGHNA and CDR2 is YNFKEQ in the germline V gene. V lost 0 bases and J 5 bases, leaving 2 bases between the germline ends. CDR3 length: 11 residues. This CDR3 is CASSQDHEQYF. The CDR3 bases are TGTGCCAGCAGCCAAGACCACGAGCAGTACTTC.

This clone has just a few counts. This rearrangement joins TRBV28 to TRBJ2-1; 8 nucleotides align to TRBD2. The CDR3 spans 16 residues. The V gene's germline CDR1 is MDHEN and CDR2 SYDVKM. V lost 7 bases and J lost 8; bases outside the gene matches: 16. This CDR3 is CASTGGAGVGSYEQFF. CDR3 coding DNA: TGTGCCAGCACTGGAGGAGCGGGAGTCGGGTCTTATGAGCAGTTCTTC.